Described below is a single T cell receptor beta chain sequence and its context. Authors' analysis steps: Amplifying reference gene primers gave estimates of nucleated cell counts. Clones were sequenced by immunoSEQ multiplex PCR, and TCRdb holds only the in-frame ones, with some missing. V, J and clone size reflect that table, while D and trimming were determined from the DNA. Of 250,000 to 350,000 clones in the sample, more than 75% were seen once. Germline loops: CDR1 MNHEY, CDR2 SMNVEV (reference sequence). The CDR3 extends over 15 amino acids. V lost 6 bases and J 2 bases, leaving 15 bases between the germline ends. The sample is drawn from a study of blood T cell repertoires in COVID-19. Overall study context: COVID-19 samples collected from the United States, Italy and Spain covered acute and convalescent phases. PBMCs, B-cell-depleted T cells, or T cells provided the cDNA or gDNA that made up the material.

Material: peripheral blood. The TCR was taken from a woman between 45 and 65 years old with acute or convalescent COVID-19. V is TRBV27 and J is TRBJ2-3; a possible D gene is TRBD2 (6 bases). The CDR3 DNA follows: TGTGCCAGCAGGCCCGCGGGAAGAAACACAGATACGCAGTATTTT. This encodes CASRPAGRNTDTQYF.